Listed here are 14 T cell receptor beta chains from one sample, sequenced in a study of OX40 agonist ivuxolimab in advanced cancers. Repertoires were generated with immunoSEQ multiplex PCR, while TCRdb's copy carries only in-frame clones and drops some. The table shows fewer than 90,000 clones, with almost 95% occurring only once. The sample consisted of CD4+ or CD8+ T cells sorted from blood, taken in a trial of the OX40 agonist ivuxolimab. The receptors come from an adult with an advanced solid tumor such as melanoma, head and neck, liver or kidney cancer.

The CDR3 loop reads CASSLTGYEQYF. CDR3 bases: TGTGCCAGCTCGCTGACGGGGTACGAGCAGTACTTC. The chain recombines TRBV18 with TRBJ2-7; D possibly corresponds to TRBD2 (5 bases). V lost 6 bases and J lost 4, with 10 bases in between. The CDR3 extends over 12 amino acids. Germline CDR1 is KGHSH and CDR2 is LQKENI.

CDR3 region: CATMKGSNQPQHF. The CDR3 nucleotides read TGTGCCACCATGAAGGGATCCAATCAGCCCCAGCATTTT. The chain couples TRBV18 to TRBJ1-5; D not resolved. V dropped 10 bases and J dropped 3 bases, with 13 bases sitting between them. The CDR3 is 13 amino acids. In germline, CDR1 is KGHSH, CDR2 LQKENI.

DNA for the CDR3: TGTGCCAGCAGTTCACCGGGACCAGGCAATGAGCAGTTCTTC. Protein product: CASSSPGPGNEQFF. V is TRBV27 and J is TRBJ2-1, with D perhaps matching TRBD1 or TRBD2 (5 bases each). Germline values: CDR1 MNHEY, CDR2 SMNVEV (reference sequence). Trimming removed 4 bases at V and 6 bases at J, with 13 bases between. This CDR3 region has 14 residues.

The count of this clone is one. The chain couples TRBV5-4 to TRBJ1-6, with 8 bases fitting TRBD1. This CDR3 contains 15 residues. Germline CDR1 SGHNT, CDR2 YYREEE (reference sequence). V gave up 2 bases and J gave up 7 bases; unmatched junction bases: 5. CDR3 nucleotides: TGTGCCAGCAGCTTAATCGCAGGGGGCAATTCACCCCTCCACTTT. Its protein is CASSLIAGGNSPLHF.

V usage is TRBV30 and J usage is TRBJ2-1; D remains ambiguous. Germline V gene data show CDR1 as GTSNPN and CDR2 as SVGIG (reference sequence). The CDR3 totals 13 residues. V lost 0 bases to trimming and J lost 3 bases, with 6 bases between them. The CDR3 loop reads CAWSVGFYNEQFF. In DNA form, the CDR3 reads TGTGCCTGGAGTGTAGGCTTCTACAATGAGCAGTTCTTC.

The chain has TRBV5-8 and TRBJ2-3; D tentatively reads TRBD1 or TRBD2 (6 bases each). Germline V gene sequence: CDR1 SGHTS, CDR2 YDEGEE. This CDR3 region has 14 residues. Deletions cut 4 bases from V and 2 bases from J, with 11 bases between. Here the CDR3 DNA reads TGTGCCAGCAGCAGGGGGGATAACACAGATACGCAGTATTTT. This encodes CASSRGDNTDTQYF.

V is TRBV2 and J is TRBJ1-4; D remains unclear. V lost 3 bases, J lost 12 bases, and 17 bases lay in between. This CDR3 region has 14 residues. Germline CDR1 and CDR2: SNHLY and FYNNEI. DNA of the CDR3: TGTGCCAGCAGTGACGGCCGGCGCAACGTAGAACTGTTTTTT. The encoded protein is CASSDGRRNVELFF.

V is TRBV20-1 and J is TRBJ1-1; no firm D call. The V gene lost 5 bases and the J gene lost 5 bases, with 9 bases spanning the gap. Germline-derived CDR1 and CDR2 are DFQATT and SNEGSKA (reference sequence). The CDR3 loop spans 11 amino acids. The DNA of the CDR3 is TGCAGTGCTTCCTCCATTACTGAAGCTTTCTTT. Protein sequence: CSASSITEAFF.

V and J are TRBV5-8 and TRBJ1-6; D is uncertain. The CDR3 has 15 amino acids. Trimming took off 7 bases at V and 5 bases at J, with 16 bases between the two ends. Germline V gives CDR1 SGHTS, CDR2 YDEGEE. CDR3 loop: CASRRSKWDNSPLHF. In DNA, the CDR3 is TGTGCCAGCCGGCGGAGCAAGTGGGATAATTCACCCCTCCACTTT.

The CDR3 nucleotides are TGTGCCAGTAGCCAACAGGGGGCCTTCGGAAACACCATATATTTT. It codes for CASSQQGAFGNTIYF. This sequence joins TRBV19 and TRBJ1-3; the match to TRBD1 covers 9 bases. The germline gives CDR1 LNHDA, CDR2 SQIVND (reference sequence). V lost 6 bases to trimming and J lost 4 bases; unmatched junction nucleotides: 7. The CDR3 is made up of 15 amino acids.

The chain is built from TRBV15 and TRBJ2-1; maybe TRBD1 (6 bases). V lost 2 bases and J 12 bases, leaving 11 bases between the germline ends. The CDR3 loop spans 12 amino acids. CDR1 is LNHNV and CDR2 is YYDKDF in the germline V gene (reference sequence). CDR3 sequence (DNA): TGTGCCACCAGCAGACCAGGGGCCGTGCAGTTCTTC. This codes for CATSRPGAVQFF.

The CDR3 reads CASSQGQVSNQPQHF. The CDR3 DNA reads as TGCGCCAGCAGCCAAGGACAGGTTAGCAATCAGCCCCAGCATTTT. The chain uses TRBV4-1 and TRBJ1-5; possibly TRBD1 for D (6 bases). CDR1 is MGHRA and CDR2 is YSYEKL in the germline V gene. This CDR3 is 15 amino acids long. The V end lost 1 base, the J end lost 0 bases, and 7 bases lay between the germline ends.

In regard to this clone: The limits of the CDR3 on the DNA are not certain, so only TCRdb's listed CDR3 is given. The J gene is TRBJ2-2, the V gene TRBV6-6. The CDR3 contains 14 residues when both ends are counted. The germline CDR1 and CDR2 sequences are MNHNY and SVGAGI (reference sequence). This CDR3 is CASSFLENTGELFF.

The chain recombines TRBV13 with TRBJ1-1; D is possibly TRBD1 (6 bases). The CDR3 totals 14 residues. Germline CDR1 is PRHDT and CDR2 is FYEKMQ (reference sequence). Between the trimmed V and J ends, which lost 2 bases and 7 bases, there was a span of 14 bases. CDR3 residues: CASSLRAGAGEAFF. The CDR3 coding sequence is TGTGCCAGCAGCTTACGGGCAGGGGCCGGTGAAGCTTTCTTT.